The entry below describes one T cell receptor (beta chain). Germline V lookup: CDR1 SGHAT, CDR2 FQNNGV. J lost 4 bases, V lost 5 bases, and 13 bases had no gene match. This CDR3 is 17 amino acids long. The data were obtained in a study of T cell changes during pregnancy in multiple sclerosis. Method: immunoSEQ multiplex PCR; TCRdb's copy keeps in-frame clones and lacks some. In the table there are some 97,000 clones, around nine tenths of which are singletons. The rearrangement joins TRBV11-2 to TRBJ2-2, with TRBD1 matching over 7 bases. The sample in question was peripheral blood, obtained in the second trimester of pregnancy. This TCR came from a female donor with multiple sclerosis, enrolled in a pregnancy study. The CDR3 reads CASSRLKGAMGTGELFF. In nucleotides, the CDR3 is TGTGCCAGCAGCAGATTAAAGGGGGCAATGGGCACCGGGGAGCTGTTTTTT.